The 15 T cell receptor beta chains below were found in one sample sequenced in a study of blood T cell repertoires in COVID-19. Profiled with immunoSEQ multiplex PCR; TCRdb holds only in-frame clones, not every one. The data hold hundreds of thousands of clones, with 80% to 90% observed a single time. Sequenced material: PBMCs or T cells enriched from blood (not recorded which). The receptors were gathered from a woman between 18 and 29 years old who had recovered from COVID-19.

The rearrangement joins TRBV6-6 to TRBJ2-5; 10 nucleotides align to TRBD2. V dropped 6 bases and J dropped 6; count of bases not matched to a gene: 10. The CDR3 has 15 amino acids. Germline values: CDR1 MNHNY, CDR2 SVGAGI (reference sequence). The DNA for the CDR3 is TGTGCCAGCAGCGCTTCCACTAGCGGGGCCCAGACCCAGTACTTC. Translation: CASSASTSGAQTQYF.

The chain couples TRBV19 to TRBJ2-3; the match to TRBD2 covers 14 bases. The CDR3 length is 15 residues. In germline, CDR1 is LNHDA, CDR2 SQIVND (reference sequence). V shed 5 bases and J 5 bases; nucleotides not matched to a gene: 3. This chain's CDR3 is CASSSGLAGGDTQYF. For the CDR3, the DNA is TGTGCCAGTAGTTCCGGACTAGCGGGGGGAGATACGCAGTATTTT.

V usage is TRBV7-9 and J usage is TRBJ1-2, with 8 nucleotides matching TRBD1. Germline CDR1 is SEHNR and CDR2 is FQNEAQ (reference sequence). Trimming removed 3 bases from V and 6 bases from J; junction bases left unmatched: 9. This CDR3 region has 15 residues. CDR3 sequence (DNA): TGTGCCAGCAGCTTTTCCGGACAGGGAGAGGATGGCTACACCTTC. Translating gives CASSFSGQGEDGYTF.

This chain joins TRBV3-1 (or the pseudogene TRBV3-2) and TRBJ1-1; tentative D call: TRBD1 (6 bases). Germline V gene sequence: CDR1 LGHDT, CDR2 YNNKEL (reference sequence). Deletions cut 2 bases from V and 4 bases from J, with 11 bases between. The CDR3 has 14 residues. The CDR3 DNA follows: TGTGCCAGCAGCCAAATGTCCAGGGGCACTGAAGCTTTCTTT. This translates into CASSQMSRGTEAFF.

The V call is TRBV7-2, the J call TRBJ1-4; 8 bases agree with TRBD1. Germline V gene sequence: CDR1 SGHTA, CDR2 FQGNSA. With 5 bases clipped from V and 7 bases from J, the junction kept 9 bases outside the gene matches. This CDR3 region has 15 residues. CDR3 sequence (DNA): TGTGCCAGCAGCAGGACAGGGATTCTTTTTGAAAAACTGTTTTTT. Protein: CASSRTGILFEKLFF.

The CDR3 region is CASRGLLRPQHF. The CDR3 nucleotides read TGTGCCAGTCGAGGTTTGCTGAGGCCCCAGCATTTT. J is TRBJ1-5 and V is TRBV6-5; no clear D gene. Germline V gives CDR1 MNHEY, CDR2 SVGAGI. The CDR3 extends over 12 amino acids. Between the trimmed V and J ends, which lost 9 bases and 9 bases, there was a span of 15 bases.

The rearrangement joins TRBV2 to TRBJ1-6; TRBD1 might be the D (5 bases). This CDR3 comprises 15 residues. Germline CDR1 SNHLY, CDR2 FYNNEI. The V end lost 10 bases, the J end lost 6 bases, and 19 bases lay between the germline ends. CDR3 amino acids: CATQGSGGRNSPLHF. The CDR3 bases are TGTGCCACGCAGGGTAGCGGAGGGCGTAATTCACCCCTCCACTTT.

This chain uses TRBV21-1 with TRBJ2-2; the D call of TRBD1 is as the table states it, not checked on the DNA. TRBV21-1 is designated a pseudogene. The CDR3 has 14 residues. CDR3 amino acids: CATLGQGDTGELFF. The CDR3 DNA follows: TGTGCCACCCTTGGACAGGGGGACACCGGGGAGCTGTTTTTT.

CDR3 residues: CATSRDRRNQETQYF. Written as DNA, the CDR3 is TGTGCCACCAGCAGAGATCGGCGGAACCAAGAGACCCAGTACTTC. This rearrangement joins TRBV15 to TRBJ2-5; D unclear. V shed 0 bases and J shed 0 bases, with 8 bases lying between them. Germline values: CDR1 LNHNV, CDR2 YYDKDF (reference sequence). CDR3 length: 15 amino acids.

The CDR3 protein is CASSRSGEISSEQFF. For the CDR3, the DNA is TGTGCCAGCAGTCGGAGCGGGGAGATCTCCAGCGAGCAGTTCTTC. The gene calls are TRBV6-5 and TRBJ2-1, with TRBD2 matching 7 bases. This CDR3 comprises 15 residues. Germline CDR1 reads MNHEY; CDR2 reads SVGAGI. J lost 10 bases, V lost 5 bases, and 14 bases had no gene match.

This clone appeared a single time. CDR3 bases: TGTGCCAGCAGCTCCTCTCCCGGGTTTGACCAGCCCCAGCATTTT. As protein: CASSSSPGFDQPQHF. This chain connects TRBV5-5 to TRBJ1-5; D not resolved. There are 15 residues in the CDR3. CDR1 SGHKS and CDR2 YYEKEE come from the germline V gene (reference sequence). Trimming took off 3 bases at V and 7 bases at J, with 17 bases between the two ends.

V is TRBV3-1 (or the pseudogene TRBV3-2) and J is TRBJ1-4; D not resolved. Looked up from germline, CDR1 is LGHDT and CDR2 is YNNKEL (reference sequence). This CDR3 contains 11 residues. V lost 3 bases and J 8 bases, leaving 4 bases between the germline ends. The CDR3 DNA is TGTGCCAGCAGCCATCTAGAAAAACTGTTTTTT. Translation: CASSHLEKLFF.

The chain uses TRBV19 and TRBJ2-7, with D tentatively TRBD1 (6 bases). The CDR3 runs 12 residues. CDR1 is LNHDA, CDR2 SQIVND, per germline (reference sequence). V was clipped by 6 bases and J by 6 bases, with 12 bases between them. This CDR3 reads CASRSTGLEQYF. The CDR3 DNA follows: TGTGCCAGTAGGTCGACAGGTCTCGAGCAGTACTTC. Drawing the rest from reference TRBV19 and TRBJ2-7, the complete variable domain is DGGITQSPKYLFRKEGQNVTLSCEQNLNHDAMYWYRQDPGQGLRLIYYSQIVNDFQKGDIAEGYSVSREKKESFPLTVTSAQKNPTAFYLCASRSTGLEQYFGPGTRLTVT.

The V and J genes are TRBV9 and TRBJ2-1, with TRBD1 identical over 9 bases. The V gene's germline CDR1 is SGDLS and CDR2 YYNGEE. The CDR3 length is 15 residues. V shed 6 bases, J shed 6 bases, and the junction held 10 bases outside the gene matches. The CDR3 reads CASTLLRDRVNEQFF. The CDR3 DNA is TGTGCCAGCACTCTATTACGGGACAGGGTCAATGAGCAGTTCTTC.

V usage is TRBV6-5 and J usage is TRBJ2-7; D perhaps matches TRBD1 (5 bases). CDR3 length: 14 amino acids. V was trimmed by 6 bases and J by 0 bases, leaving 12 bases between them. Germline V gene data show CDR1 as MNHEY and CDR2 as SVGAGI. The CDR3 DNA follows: TGTGCCAGCAGCCCCTTGGACAACTCCTACGAGCAGTACTTC. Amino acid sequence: CASSPLDNSYEQYF.